This TCR beta chain was sequenced in a study of cytomegalovirus exposure and HLA in healthy donors. The study's findings and limits: HLA alleles were associated with fewer than 20,000 TCR beta sequences in a later analysis at 0.05 false discovery rate.

PCR involved 60 Vbeta and 13 Jbeta primers. The method was immunoSEQ multiplex PCR; TCRdb's version includes in-frame clones alone and lacks a portion of them. The table records 210,000 or so clones, around 83% of them present only once. The CDR3 extends over 15 amino acids. Germline V CDR1 and CDR2: MDHEN, SYDVKM. Trimming shortened V by 11 bases and J by 3 bases, and 22 bases separated the two germline ends. In regard to this clone: As yet, its antigen is unknown.

This chain links TRBV28 with TRBJ1-2; TRBD1 might be the D (5 bases). Material for sequencing was PBMCs. The TCR was taken from a girl aged 5 to 17 in good health and CMV-seronegative. The CDR3 protein is CAVLGASKIDYGYTF. The CDR3 DNA reads TGTGCCGTACTTGGGGCTTCAAAGATCGACTATGGCTACACCTTC.